The clone carrying this TCR beta chain was detected a few times. The antigen remains unidentified. RNA served as the template for amplifying TCR beta CDR3 regions. After a first-round RT-PCR with HTBI primers, a second-round multiplex PCR was run. MiXCR was run by TCRdb on the multiplex PCR reads, yielding one entry per CDR3 protein. The table has 600,000 to 650,000 distinct CDR3 sequences, 22% seen once. This sample was taken from a study of Graves' ophthalmopathy and Graves' hyperthyroidism. Study-wide results and limits: Its predictions of ophthalmopathy progression gave the model 70.59% sensitivity and about 72% specificity. Blood samples also showed most expanded thyroid clonotypes exceeding 0.001 frequency.

The CDR3 sequence is 15 residues long. The germline CDR1 and CDR2 sequences are MNHNS and SASEGT. Deletions cut 2 bases from V and 4 bases from J, with 14 bases between. This TCR derives from a woman under 30 with stable Graves' hyperthyroidism. Some clones in this sample may be carry-over from other donors' samples. Sequenced input: peripheral blood. The chain has TRBV6-1 and TRBJ1-2; no clear D. The DNA of the CDR3 is TGTGCCAGCAGTGAATACGGCGCAGAGACCTATGGCTACACCTTC. Protein product: CASSEYGAETYGYTF.